The rows below give T cell receptor beta chains drawn from one sample of a study of cytomegalovirus exposure and HLA in healthy donors. TCRdb keeps only in-frame clones here, not all; method: immunoSEQ multiplex PCR. This repertoire shows some 99,000 clones, about 74% found once; its top ten account for roughly 1.8%. The specimen sequenced was PBMCs. Receptors were obtained from a male donor in good health and CMV-seronegative. The CDR3 runs from the conserved cysteine through the conserved F or W. The D gene is left open where the match is weak.

cdr3_aa	d_call	v_call	j_call	cdr3_length
CASNSGTLISYEQYF	-	TRBV7-4	TRBJ2-7	15
CASSLIPEYQETQYF	-	TRBV5-4	TRBJ2-5	15
CASSLGREGDTQYF	TRBD2	TRBV11-3	TRBJ2-3	14
CASSQVMYSNQPQHF	-	TRBV4-1	TRBJ1-5	15
CASSVATGQPQHF	-	TRBV9	TRBJ1-5	13
CASTVGGQGYSGELFF	TRBD1	TRBV11-2	TRBJ2-2	16
CATSIGTGAPYEQYF	TRBD1	TRBV15	TRBJ2-7	15
CAWSPQGIEQYF	-	TRBV30	TRBJ2-7	12
CASTQRTLNGYTF	-	TRBV5-4	TRBJ1-2	13
CASSLSGGAYEQYF	TRBD1	TRBV7-6	TRBJ2-7	14
CASSYVLGGTGELFF	-	TRBV6-5	TRBJ2-2	15
CAISGTSGSWEQFF	TRBD2	TRBV10-3	TRBJ2-1	14
CASSRTGDSSNQPQHF	TRBD1	TRBV9	TRBJ1-5	16
CASTRGDTQYF	-	TRBV5-1	TRBJ2-3	11
CASRQGTGANVLTF	-	TRBV6-5	TRBJ2-6	14
CASSPLGGPGYEQYF	-	TRBV6-5	TRBJ2-7	15
CASSSPGRSEAKNIQYF	-	TRBV28	TRBJ2-4	17
CASSPWDSNSPLHF	TRBD1	TRBV18	TRBJ1-6	14
CASSQEGGFGNTIYF	-	TRBV4-2	TRBJ1-3	15
CAWGRGNLGYNEQFF	-	TRBV30	TRBJ2-1	15
CATSRPSLRAGTGELFF	-	TRBV15	TRBJ2-2	17
CASSPDPGQGIDGYTF	TRBD1	TRBV4-3	TRBJ1-2	16
CAWNTPGTGPSEQYF	TRBD1	TRBV30	TRBJ2-7	15
CASSLDGRGGETQYF	TRBD2	TRBV5-6	TRBJ2-5	15
CASSGLGRKYQETQYF	-	TRBV6-1	TRBJ2-5	16
CASSFHEGADYGYTF	TRBD1	TRBV5-6	TRBJ1-2	15
CASSLTGGTEAFF	-	TRBV28	TRBJ1-1	13
CASSRQGSNTEAFF	TRBD1	TRBV9	TRBJ1-1	14
CASGQMSYEQYF	-	TRBV6-6	TRBJ2-7	12